This T cell receptor (beta chain) was documented in a study of blood T cell repertoires in COVID-19. Background on the study: The United States, Italy and Spain supplied acute and convalescent COVID-19 samples. Sources were T cells, B-cell-depleted T cells, or PBMCs; the material itself was cDNA or gDNA.

With 5 bases removed from V and 0 bases from J, the gap between germline ends came to 17 bases. The germline V gene encodes CDR1 SGHVS and CDR2 FNYEAQ. CDR3 length equals 16 residues. How the authors handled the data: Reference gene primer amplification gave nucleated cell count estimates. This table comes from immunoSEQ multiplex PCR, and its TCRdb copy is limited to in-frame clones, with some not included. The V and J calls and clone size come from that table; D and trimming were worked out from the DNA. Of under 150,000 clones detected, 85% appear once; the ten largest clones hold about 3.6%. This clone turned up a few times.

The sequenced sample consisted of peripheral blood. V is TRBV7-6 and J is TRBJ2-7, with D tentatively TRBD1 (6 bases). This clonotype was obtained from a man between 40 and 49 years old with acute or convalescent COVID-19. DNA of the CDR3: TGTGCCAGCAGCCCCGAACAGACAGGTTCCTCCTACGAGCAGTACTTC. Encoded protein: CASSPEQTGSSYEQYF.